This is a list of T cell receptor beta chains from one sample in a study of blood T cell repertoires in COVID-19. Measured with immunoSEQ multiplex PCR; TCRdb has only the in-frame clones, and not every one. The sample has some 200,000 clones; around 89% are singletons. The sample taken for sequencing was peripheral blood. The receptors here all came from a man aged 40-55 years with active or convalescent COVID-19. Both conserved end residues are part of each CDR3. A D gene is named only where the DNA matches it firmly. Rows give clone size only sometimes, using once, few, many, or a class for an expanded clone.

d_gene	v_gene	j_gene	abundance	CDR3aa	CDR3nt
TRBD1	TRBV6-5	TRBJ2-1	-	CASSLTGSSYNEQFF	TGTGCCAGCAGTTTGACAGGGAGCTCCTACAATGAGCAGTTCTTC
-	TRBV7-8	TRBJ1-2	few	CASSQGTGYYTDYGYTF	TGTGCCAGCAGCCAGGGTACAGGGTACTACACTGACTATGGCTACACCTTC
-	TRBV5-5	TRBJ1-1	once	CASSLESGKAFF	TGTGCCAGCAGCTTGGAATCAGGGAAGGCTTTCTTT
-	TRBV12-3/TRBV12-4	TRBJ2-5	-	CASSSRRGTQYF	TGTGCCAGCAGTTCCCGACGGGGGACCCAGTACTTC
-	TRBV11-2	TRBJ2-2	-	CASSFRGFSNTGELFF	TGTGCCAGCAGCTTTAGGGGATTCTCGAACACCGGGGAGCTGTTTTTT
TRBD2	TRBV5-1	TRBJ2-1	-	CASSLGLTTYNEQFF	TGCGCCAGCAGCCTGGGACTAACAACATACAATGAGCAGTTCTTC
TRBD1	TRBV19	TRBJ1-2	-	CASSIRGPEEGYTF	TGTGCCAGTAGTATAAGGGGGCCCGAAGAGGGCTACACCTTC
-	TRBV19	TRBJ2-5	-	CASSIDGKTQYF	TGTGCCAGTAGTATAGACGGGAAGACCCAGTACTTC
TRBD2	TRBV7-2	TRBJ2-7	-	CASSLAAPGTSFSYEQYF	TGTGCCAGCAGCTTAGCCGCTCCGGGGACTAGTTTCTCCTACGAGCAGTACTTC
-	TRBV6-2/TRBV6-3	TRBJ2-1	-	CASSYLPPYGGVGNEQFF	TGTGCCAGCAGTTACCTCCCCCCCTACGGGGGAGTGGGGAATGAGCAGTTCTTC
TRBD1	TRBV11-3	TRBJ2-1	-	CASRPPGQGADEQFF	TGTGCCAGCCGCCCGCCGGGACAGGGGGCAGATGAGCAGTTCTTC
TRBD1	TRBV19	TRBJ1-1	-	CASSFSTGRNTEAFF	TGTGCCAGTAGTTTCTCGACAGGGCGCAACACTGAAGCTTTCTTT
TRBD2	TRBV19	TRBJ2-2	-	CASRNRRGRGPNTGELFF	TGTGCCAGTAGAAACCGACGGGGGAGGGGACCGAACACCGGGGAGCTGTTTTTT
TRBD1	TRBV7-2	TRBJ1-1	few	CASSPYRRGRETEAFF	TGTGCCAGCAGCCCTTATCGCAGGGGGCGTGAAACTGAAGCTTTCTTT
TRBD2	TRBV25-1	TRBJ2-3	-	CASSDPGGAGTDTQYF	TGTGCCAGCAGTGATCCCGGGGGGGCGGGCACAGATACGCAGTATTTT
-	TRBV5-1	TRBJ1-1	-	CASSLGLVTGEAFF	TGCGCCAGCAGCTTGGGACTCGTAACGGGTGAAGCTTTCTTT
-	TRBV4-1	TRBJ1-4	-	CASSQGADSFNEKLFF	TGCGCCAGCAGCCAGGGGGCAGACAGTTTTAATGAAAAACTGTTTTTT
TRBD2	TRBV6-1	TRBJ2-4	-	CASSESLPSGGQLAKNIQYF	TGTGCCAGCAGTGAAAGTCTTCCTAGCGGGGGGCAACTAGCCAAAAACATTCAGTACTTC
-	TRBV7-9	TRBJ1-2	-	CASSLGGGLGYTF	TGTGCCAGCAGCTTAGGTGGGGGCCTTGGCTACACCTTC
-	TRBV5-6	TRBJ1-3	-	CASSLKAGTGNTIYF	TGTGCCAGCAGCTTGAAGGCAGGCACTGGAAACACCATATATTTT
-	TRBV30	TRBJ2-6	-	CAWINSGAKGANVLTF	TGTGCCTGGATCAACTCAGGGGCTAAAGGGGCCAACGTCCTGACTTTC
TRBD1	TRBV14	TRBJ1-1	-	CASSQGEGQGSPEAFF	TGTGCCAGCAGCCAAGGTGAGGGACAGGGTTCGCCTGAAGCTTTCTTT
-	TRBV6-6	TRBJ2-3	-	CASSYPGSTDTQYF	TGTGCCAGCAGTTACCCAGGTAGCACAGATACGCAGTATTTT
-	TRBV19	TRBJ1-6	-	CASSILAGLDSPLHF	TGTGCCAGTAGTATCCTGGCAGGGCTCGATTCACCCCTCCACTTT
-	TRBV6-5	TRBJ1-1	-	CASSYRREGTEAFF	TGTGCCAGCAGTTACCGCCGGGAGGGTACTGAAGCTTTCTTT
-	TRBV2	TRBJ1-5	-	CASSESSFSNQPQHF	TGTGCCAGCAGTGAATCCAGTTTTAGCAATCAGCCCCAGCATTTT
-	TRBV5-6	TRBJ2-7	-	CASSTTGNYEQYF	TGTGCCAGCAGCACTACAGGGAACTACGAGCAGTACTTC
-	TRBV5-5	TRBJ2-7	-	CASSPGPRTDEQYF	TGTGCCAGCAGCCCCGGCCCCCGGACAGACGAGCAGTACTTC
-	TRBV18	TRBJ2-7	-	CASSPQGVGGYEQYF	TGTGCCAGCTCACCCCAGGGAGTAGGGGGCTACGAGCAGTACTTC
TRBD1	TRBV6-5	TRBJ1-4	-	CASSKADRGEKLFF	TGTGCCAGCAGTAAGGCGGACAGGGGTGAAAAACTGTTTTTT
TRBD2	TRBV3-1/TRBV3-2	TRBJ2-1	-	CASSQDRASGVSYNEQFF	TGTGCCAGCAGCCAAGATCGTGCTAGCGGCGTTTCCTACAATGAGCAGTTCTTC
TRBD1	TRBV11-2	TRBJ2-1	-	CASSKSMDREVFIRFF	TGTGCCAGCAGCAAGAGCATGGACAGGGAGGTTTTCATTCGGTTCTTC
TRBD2	TRBV5-1	TRBJ2-2	-	CASSPRTSGSPAGELFF	TGCGCCAGCAGCCCAAGGACTAGCGGGAGTCCGGCCGGGGAGCTGTTTTTT
-	TRBV14	TRBJ1-1	-	CASSQFAPWDLNTEAFF	TGTGCCAGCAGCCAATTTGCTCCCTGGGACTTGAACACTGAAGCTTTCTTT
-	TRBV12-3/TRBV12-4	TRBJ1-2	-	CASSPDRERGYTF	TGTGCCAGCAGCCCGGACCGGGAGAGGGGCTACACCTTC
-	TRBV2	TRBJ2-3	-	CASSHEQNGDTQYF	TGTGCCAGCAGTCACGAGCAGAACGGGGATACGCAGTATTTT
TRBD2	TRBV11-3	TRBJ2-3	once	CASSLRGIFTDTQYF	TGTGCCAGCAGCTTGCGGGGGATTTTCACAGATACGCAGTATTTT
TRBD1	TRBV11-2	TRBJ2-6	-	CASSLVQGTGANVLTF	TGTGCCAGCAGCTTAGTACAGGGGACTGGGGCCAACGTCCTGACTTTC
TRBD1	TRBV6-5	TRBJ1-4	-	CASRRQGPGEKLFF	TGTGCCAGCAGGAGACAGGGGCCAGGCGAAAAACTGTTTTTT
-	TRBV7-8	TRBJ1-4	-	CASRQPGQGGKLFF	TGTGCCAGCAGACAACCGGGCCAGGGAGGGAAACTGTTTTTT
-	TRBV3-1/TRBV3-2	TRBJ1-2	-	CASSSTAYGYTF	TGTGCCAGCAGCTCAACAGCCTATGGCTACACCTTC
-	TRBV5-1	TRBJ1-3	-	CASSPGEWLSGNTIYF	TGCGCCAGCAGCCCAGGGGAATGGCTCTCTGGAAACACCATATATTTT
TRBD2	TRBV5-4	TRBJ2-4	-	CASSSGLVAKNIQYF	TGTGCCAGCAGCTCGGGACTAGTGGCCAAAAACATTCAGTACTTC
-	TRBV6-5	TRBJ2-7	-	CASSYSARRGEQYF	TGTGCCAGCAGTTACTCGGCCAGGAGGGGCGAGCAGTACTTC
TRBD2	TRBV7-2	TRBJ2-3	once	CASSNPTSGTDTQYF	TGTGCCAGCAGCAACCCGACTAGCGGCACAGATACGCAGTATTTT
TRBD2	TRBV24-1	TRBJ2-7	-	CATSELAGGSYEQYF	TGTGCCACCAGTGAATTAGCGGGAGGGTCCTACGAGCAGTACTTC
-	TRBV27	TRBJ2-7	-	CASSLGNSYEQYF	TGTGCCAGCAGTTTAGGCAATTCCTACGAGCAGTACTTC
-	TRBV5-1	TRBJ1-1	-	CASSLLTETEAFF	TGCGCCAGCAGCCTACTGACAGAGACTGAAGCTTTCTTT
TRBD1	TRBV15	TRBJ2-1	once	CATSNRGNEQFF	TGTGCCACCAGCAACAGGGGAAATGAGCAGTTCTTC
TRBD1	TRBV3-1/TRBV3-2	TRBJ1-2	few	CASSQWGQGRDYGYTF	TGTGCCAGCAGCCAATGGGGACAGGGGAGGGACTATGGCTACACCTTC
-	TRBV28	TRBJ2-1	-	CASSLAGQYNEQFF	TGTGCCAGCAGTTTAGCTGGACAGTACAATGAGCAGTTCTTC
TRBD2	TRBV7-2	TRBJ2-7	once	CASSLTSGGSEQYF	TGTGCCAGCAGCTTGACTAGCGGGGGTAGCGAGCAGTACTTC
-	TRBV4-2	TRBJ2-2	-	CASSQVPARVAGELFF	TGTGCCAGCAGCCAAGTTCCCGCCAGGGTGGCCGGGGAGCTGTTTTTT
TRBD1	TRBV27	TRBJ2-7	-	CASSTRTGHSYEQYF	TGTGCCAGCAGTACAAGGACAGGTCACTCCTACGAGCAGTACTTC